Described below is a single T cell receptor (beta chain) sequence and its context. This entry is derived from a study of glioma-infiltrating T cells after dendritic cell vaccination. V was pared by 5 bases and J by 5 bases, with 6 bases of the junction left unmatched. This CDR3 is 13 amino acids long. CDR1 is LNHDA and CDR2 is SQIVND in the germline V gene (reference sequence). Clones were read by immunoSEQ multiplex PCR, and TCRdb kept only the in-frame ones, dropping some. Counted here are 85,000 or so clones, 85% occurring once; the ten biggest clones make up 8.5%. Sample time point: after dendritic cell vaccination, including at tumor progression/relapse.

Material: blood, obtained after dendritic cell vaccination. This receptor was taken from a human donor with glioblastoma. This rearrangement joins TRBV19 to TRBJ2-7; 7 nucleotides match TRBD1. The CDR3 region has the DNA TGTGCCAGTAGTCCTGACAGGGTGGACGAGCAGTACTTC. This codes for CASSPDRVDEQYF.